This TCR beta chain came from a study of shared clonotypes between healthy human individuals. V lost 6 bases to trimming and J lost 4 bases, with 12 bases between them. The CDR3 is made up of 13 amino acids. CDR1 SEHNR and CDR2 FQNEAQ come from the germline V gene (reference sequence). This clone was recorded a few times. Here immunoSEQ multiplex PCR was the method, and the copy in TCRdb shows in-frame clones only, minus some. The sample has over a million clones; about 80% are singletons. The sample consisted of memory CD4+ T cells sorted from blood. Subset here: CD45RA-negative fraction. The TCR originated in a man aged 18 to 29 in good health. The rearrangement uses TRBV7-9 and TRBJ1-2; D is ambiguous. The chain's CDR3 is CASSRGSSYGYTF. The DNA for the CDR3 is TGTGCCAGCAGTCGCGGCTCTTCCTATGGCTACACCTTC.